These 31 T cell receptor beta chains originate from one sample sequenced in a study of metastatic and nonmetastatic thyroid tumors. MiXCR re-clonotyped the PCR reads for TCRdb. This sample yields 50,000 to 65,000 clones, of which about 4% are seen a single time; 20% to 25% belongs to the top ten. No treatment of any kind had been given to any patient before thyroid surgery. Material for sequencing was blood. These receptor sequences come from a female donor with papillary thyroid cancer or a benign thyroid nodule (not recorded which). Some clones in this sample may be carry-over from other donors' samples.

DNA for the CDR3: TGTGCCAGCAGAGCACCGGGACAGCGCTATGGCTACACCTTC. Translating it yields CASRAPGQRYGYTF. V usage is TRBV6-4 and J usage is TRBJ1-2, with 7 bases matching TRBD1. The trim removed 6 bases at V and 4 bases at J, leaving 8 bases unmatched. There are 14 residues in the CDR3. The germline V gene encodes CDR1 MRHNA and CDR2 SNTAGT.

This clone was recorded many times. The V and J genes are TRBV3-1 and TRBJ2-1; D unclear. Trimming removed 0 bases at V and 10 bases at J, with 7 bases between. The germline CDR1 and CDR2 sequences are LGHDT and YNNKEL (reference sequence). The CDR3 covers 12 residues. CDR3 coding DNA: TGTGCCAGCAGCCAAGACCCCGGGGAGCAGTTCTTC. Translated, it gives CASSQDPGEQFF.

This clone was counted ten times or more. V gene TRBV5-1 combines with J gene TRBJ2-7, with TRBD1 identical over 7 bases. Germline-derived CDR1 and CDR2 are SGHRS and YFSETQ. V trimming: 1 base; J trimming: 2 bases; junction bases outside the gene matches: 6. There are 15 residues in the CDR3. The CDR3 bases are TGCGCCAGCAGCTTGACCGGGGACAGTCCCTACGAGCAGTACTTC. This codes for CASSLTGDSPYEQYF.

Many counts were recorded for this clone. The genes are TRBV5-6 and TRBJ2-3; no clear D gene. This CDR3 is 13 amino acids long. CDR1 is SGHDT, CDR2 YYEEEE, per germline. V dropped 0 bases and J dropped 1 base, with 3 bases sitting between them. Here the CDR3 DNA reads TGTGCCAGCAGCTTGGGGCGCACAGATACGCAGTATTTT. Its protein product is CASSLGRTDTQYF.

This CDR3 is CASSADGSGAYEQYF. CDR3 sequence (DNA): TGTGCCAGCAGCGCCGACGGGTCTGGAGCCTACGAGCAGTACTTC. This chain connects TRBV7-9 to TRBJ2-7; D call uncertain. Trimming took off 5 bases at V and 2 bases at J, with 16 bases between the two ends. CDR3 length equals 15 residues. The germline gives CDR1 SEHNR, CDR2 FQNEAQ (reference sequence).

This clone was seen many times. The chain has TRBV10-2 and TRBJ1-5; D gene uncertain. V was cut by 7 bases and J by 0 bases, with 7 bases left in between. The germline gives CDR1 WSHSY, CDR2 SAAADI. The CDR3 length is 13 residues. DNA for the CDR3: TGCGCCAGCACATCTACTAGCAATCAGCCCCAGCATTTT. It encodes CASTSTSNQPQHF.

This clone was counted ten times or more. V gene TRBV9 combines with J gene TRBJ1-3, with 8 positions matching TRBD1. The CDR3 has 15 amino acids. CDR1 is SGDLS and CDR2 is YYNGEE in the germline V gene. Trimming took 6 bases from V and 3 from J; bases not matched to a gene: 8. The CDR3 reads CASNTRTGIGNTIYF. The CDR3 bases are TGTGCCAGCAACACCCGGACAGGGATTGGAAACACCATATATTTT.

The chain couples TRBV6-2 or TRBV6-3 to TRBJ2-7, with a possible D match to TRBD1 (8 bases). The CDR3 spans 14 residues. Trimming removed 11 bases from V and 6 bases from J, with 23 bases in between. Germline V CDR1 and CDR2: MNHEY, SVGEGT. CDR3 in amino acids: CASTGGGTPSEQYF. The CDR3 DNA sequence: TGTGCCTCCACAGGGGGGGGAACCCCCTCCGAGCAGTACTTC.

This clone turned up a few times. This chain joins TRBV6-1 and TRBJ2-5; tentatively, D is TRBD1 or TRBD2 (5 bases each). V gave up 0 bases and J gave up 5 bases, with 16 bases separating them. From germline, CDR1 is MNHNS and CDR2 SASEGT. The CDR3 runs 16 residues. CDR3: CASSEALTEGYETQYF. DNA of the CDR3: TGTGCCAGCAGTGAAGCGTTGACAGAGGGTTATGAGACCCAGTACTTC.

This clone came up a few times. A read error is possible here, since a much larger clone lies one base away. The rearrangement joins TRBV20-1 to TRBJ2-1; perhaps D is TRBD1 or TRBD2 (5 bases each). The CDR3 consists of 15 residues. CDR1 is DFQATT and CDR2 is SNEGSKA in the germline V gene (reference sequence). The CDR3 nucleotides are TGCAGTGCTAGGTTGGGGGTGGCCTCCCACAATGAGCAGTTCTTC. Translating it yields CSARLGVASHNEQFF.

The table lists this clone with a few counts. This may stem from a read error, because a much larger clone lies one nucleotide away. The chain carries TRBV2 and TRBJ2-4; perhaps TRBD1 as D (5 bases). The CDR3 totals 16 residues. Germline-derived CDR1 and CDR2 are SNHLY and FYNNEI. The DNA for the CDR3 is TGTGCCAGCACCGAGCGAGGCAGGGTAGGCAAAGACATTCAGTACTTC. This encodes CASTERGRVGKDIQYF. The full variable domain, rest sourced from reference TRBV2 and TRBJ2-4, is EPEVTQTPSHQVTQMGQEVILRCVPISNHLYFYWYRQILGQKVEFLVSFYNNEISEKSEIFDDQFSVERPDGSNFTLKIRSTKLEDSAMYFCASTERGRVGKDIQYFGAGTRLSVL.

This clone was seen a handful of times. The rearrangement uses TRBV3-1 and TRBJ1-1; D perhaps matches TRBD1 (5 bases). The CDR3 length is 12 residues. Trimming took 8 bases from V and 5 from J, leaving 12 bases between them. The germline V gene has CDR1 LGHDT and CDR2 YNNKEL (reference sequence). The CDR3 nucleotides are TGTGCCAGCGGGGCCCCCGGGACTGAAGCTTTCTTT. Protein product: CASGAPGTEAFF.

This clone was seen only a few times. This may arise from a read error, as a much more abundant clone is one base away. Since the CDR3 does not end with the conserved phenylalanine or tryptophan, this likely comes from a read error. The J gene is TRBJ2-5, the V gene TRBV7-2; the D gene is possibly TRBD1 (5 bases). This CDR3 region has 11 residues. Germline V gene data show CDR1 as SGHTA and CDR2 as FQGNSA. Trimming pared 7 bases from V and 5 bases from J, leaving 8 bases between. This CDR3 is CASTGAETQYL. CDR3 sequence (DNA): TGTGCCAGCACTGGGGCTGAGACCCAGTACCTC.

This clone was seen more than once but under ten times. A much larger clone sits a single nucleotide away, making a read error possible. The rearrangement uses TRBV12-3 or TRBV12-4 and TRBJ2-5; no clear D. Trimming stripped 2 bases from V and 7 bases from J, with 17 bases between. This CDR3 has 15 residues. The CDR3 loop is CASSLRAIGHGTQYF. DNA for the CDR3: TGTGCCAGCAGTTTAAGGGCTATCGGCCATGGGACCCAGTACTTC.

This clone was seen repeatedly, ten times or more. In nucleotides, the CDR3 is TGTGCCAGCAGCTTGAGGTACGACGGATCTGGTTCACCCCTCCACTTT. Amino acid sequence: CASSLRYDGSGSPLHF. The rearrangement uses TRBV5-5 and TRBJ1-6; D is ambiguous. V gave up 1 base and J gave up 9 bases, with 17 bases separating them. The CDR3 extends over 16 amino acids. The V gene's germline CDR1 is SGHKS and CDR2 YYEKEE (reference sequence).

This clone has just a few counts. This chain joins TRBV4-1 and TRBJ2-7; D is ambiguous. CDR1 is MGHRA, CDR2 YSYEKL, per germline. The length of the CDR3 is 12 residues. Trimming left V 1 base short and J 4 bases short, with 5 bases between. The CDR3 reads CASSQVVYEQYF. The CDR3 nucleotides read TGCGCCAGCAGCCAAGTGGTTTACGAGCAGTACTTC.

A few counts support this clone. Its ends do not fully match the called genes, so a read error is possible. The V gene is TRBV5-4, the J gene TRBJ2-7; D could derive from TRBD1 or TRBD2 (10 bases each). The germline gives CDR1 SGHNT, CDR2 YYREEE (reference sequence). The CDR3 length is 18 residues. Here the CDR3 reads CASSFGTGEFTSGTGLGF. CDR3 nucleotide sequence: TGTGCCAGCAGCTTCGGGACAGGGGAATTCACTAGCGGGACTGGCCTAGGCTTC.

This clone was seen more than once but under ten times. Relative to the germline gene, one junction end is altered; a read error may explain this. V and J are TRBV2 and TRBJ2-6, with 8 bases matching TRBD2. This CDR3 is 14 amino acids long. The V gene's germline CDR1 is SNHLY and CDR2 FYNNEI. The CDR3 loop is CASRGGWGANALTF. As DNA, the CDR3 is TGTGCCAGTCGGGGGGGCTGGGGGGCCAACGCCCTGACTTTC.

The rearrangement joins TRBV6-1 to TRBJ1-2; 7 bases match TRBD1. Trimming at V came to 2 bases and at J to 4 bases, leaving 10 bases not matched to a gene. The CDR3 is made up of 16 amino acids. CDR1 is MNHNS, CDR2 SASEGT, per germline. CDR3 sequence reads: CASSEHAGGLIYGYTF. For the CDR3, the DNA is TGTGCCAGCAGTGAACACGCAGGGGGTCTCATCTATGGCTACACCTTC.

This clone was recorded many times. The CDR3 nucleotides read TGTGCCAGCAAACCACGGACTAGCCGCTCCTACAATGAGCAGTTCTTC. Translation gives CASKPRTSRSYNEQFF. The rearrangement joins TRBV6-1 to TRBJ2-1, with 8 bases aligning to TRBD2. The germline V gene has CDR1 MNHNS and CDR2 SASEGT. Losses at the gene ends were 7 bases for V and 0 bases for J; bases not matched to a gene: 8. The CDR3 sequence is 16 residues long.

This clone occurred many times. DNA of the CDR3: TGCGCCAGCAGCCAGGACTGGGGAGCAACTAATGAAAAACTGTTTTTT. This sequence encodes CASSQDWGATNEKLFF. The rearrangement uses TRBV4-1 and TRBJ1-4; D not resolved. The ends were cut back, 3 bases at V and 0 bases at J, with 11 bases in the middle. The germline CDR1 and CDR2 sequences are MGHRA and YSYEKL. This CDR3 spans 16 amino acids.

The sample holds many counts of this clone. The chain employs TRBV30 and TRBJ1-6, with D perhaps matching TRBD1 (5 bases). Germline CDR1 is GTSNPN and CDR2 is SVGIG (reference sequence). V lost 0 bases, J lost 8 bases, and 14 bases lay in between. The CDR3 covers 15 residues. CDR3 DNA sequence: TGTGCCTGGAGTGTACCGTCCGGGACTCATTCACCCCTCCACTTT. Protein sequence: CAWSVPSGTHSPLHF.

The chain is built from TRBV18 and TRBJ1-5; 9 bases align to TRBD1. In germline, CDR1 is KGHSH, CDR2 LQKENI. The V gene end was trimmed by 6 bases and the J gene end by 5 bases; junction bases not matched to a gene: 11. This CDR3 is built from 16 residues. The CDR3 here is CASSLTGGNSDQPQHF. In nucleotides, the CDR3 is TGTGCCAGCTCCTTGACAGGGGGGAATTCGGATCAGCCCCAGCATTTT.

This clone came up a few times. The V call is TRBV6-1, the J call TRBJ2-7, with D perhaps matching TRBD2 (5 bases). Trimming cost V 6 bases and J 6 bases, with 12 bases left between them. The CDR3 covers 12 residues. Germline V gene data show CDR1 as MNHNS and CDR2 as SASEGT. CDR3 in amino acids: CASSEPTSEQYF. The DNA for the CDR3 is TGTGCCAGCAGCGAACCTACTAGCGAGCAGTACTTC.

This clone was seen a handful of times. This chain links TRBV28 with TRBJ1-5, with 8 bases aligning to TRBD1. The CDR3 loop spans 14 amino acids. CDR1 and CDR2 (germline): MDHEN, SYDVKM. V lost 8 bases and J lost 4; bases outside the gene matches: 7. This CDR3 is CASGGQGQNQPQHF. CDR3 bases: TGTGCCAGCGGAGGACAGGGCCAGAATCAGCCCCAGCATTTT.

V usage is TRBV2 and J usage is TRBJ2-7; D is undetermined. V was cut by 7 bases and J by 4 bases, with 17 bases left in between. Germline V gives CDR1 SNHLY, CDR2 FYNNEI. The CDR3 spans 14 residues. In DNA, the CDR3 is TGTGCCAGCACCATAGGCAGAAATAATTACGAGCAGTACTTC. Translating gives CASTIGRNNYEQYF.

The V call is TRBV6-2 or TRBV6-3, the J call TRBJ1-3; no clear D. Germline assignment: CDR1 MNHEY and CDR2 SVGEGT. V was clipped by 0 bases and J by 9 bases, with 12 bases between them. The CDR3 is 14 amino acids. The CDR3 region is CASSYSVVGGTIYF. The DNA for the CDR3 is TGTGCCAGCAGTTACTCGGTAGTGGGTGGCACCATATATTTT.

This chain connects TRBV6-5 to TRBJ1-1; D is ambiguous. Trimming pared 2 bases from V and 6 bases from J, leaving 19 bases between. This CDR3 region has 16 residues. Germline CDR1 MNHEY, CDR2 SVGAGI. CDR3 coding DNA: TGTGCCAGCAGTTACATAAGACACAGCATCCCAGCTGAAGCTTTCTTT. The encoded protein is CASSYIRHSIPAEAFF.

The table lists this clone with many counts. V and J are TRBV28 and TRBJ1-4; TRBD1 matches at 8 bases. After removal of 8 bases from V and 11 bases from J, the junction contained 7 bases not matched to a gene. The CDR3 runs 12 residues. CDR1 and CDR2 from the germline V gene are MDHEN and SYDVKM. CDR3 residues: CASSQGAYKLFF. Written as DNA, the CDR3 is TGTGCCAGCTCGCAGGGGGCGTATAAACTGTTTTTT.

This clone was counted ten times or more. This chain links TRBV11-2 with TRBJ2-7; D might be TRBD1 (5 bases). V was cut by 5 bases and J by 4 bases, with 18 bases left in between. The CDR3 has 15 amino acids. Germline lookup yields CDR1 SGHAT and CDR2 FQNNGV. The chain's CDR3 is CASSETRRGIYEQYF. In DNA form, the CDR3 reads TGTGCCAGCAGCGAGACCCGAAGGGGTATATACGAGCAGTACTTC.

Only a few counts were recorded for this clone. The rearrangement links TRBV6-1 to TRBJ2-7, with 8 positions matching TRBD1. V shed 6 bases, J shed 3 bases, and the junction held 13 bases outside the gene matches. The CDR3 contains 16 residues. The V gene's germline CDR1 is MNHNS and CDR2 SASEGT. This chain's CDR3 is CASSNDRGSRFYEQYV. The CDR3 DNA sequence: TGTGCCAGCAGCAACGACAGGGGTAGTCGGTTCTACGAGCAGTACGTC.